These 25 T cell receptor beta chains were all obtained from the same sample, sequenced in a study of shared clonotypes between healthy human individuals. Clones were read by immunoSEQ multiplex PCR, and TCRdb kept only the in-frame ones, dropping some. The sample records 2 million to 2.5 million clones, approximately 95% being singletons. The specimen sequenced was naive CD4+ T cells from PBMCs. Documented subset: CD45RA+ positively selected. Source of these receptors: a man aged 18 to 29 in good health. Some clones in this sample may be carry-over from other donors' samples.

This clone showed up just once. This chain connects TRBV28 to TRBJ1-5, with unresolved D. V shed 10 bases and J shed 9 bases, with 16 bases lying between them. CDR1 and CDR2 (germline): MDHEN, SYDVKM. The CDR3 is made up of 12 amino acids. The CDR3 DNA sequence: TGTGCCAATAAAGGGTCTCAAGGGCCCCAGCATTTT. Translation: CANKGSQGPQHF. The full variable domain, in which reference TRBV28 and TRBJ1-5 provide the parts outside the CDR3, is DVKVTQSSRYLVKRTGEKVFLECVQDMDHENMFWYRQDPGLGLRLIYFSYDVKMKEKGDIPEGYSVSREKKERFSLILESASTNQTSMYLCANKGSQGPQHFGDGTRLSIL.

This chain joins TRBV11-2 and TRBJ2-7, with 8 nucleotides matching TRBD1. The CDR3 runs to 14 residues. With V trimmed by 5 bases and J by 2 bases, 5 bases remained unmatched. Germline V lookup: CDR1 SGHAT, CDR2 FQNNGV. The CDR3 spells CASSTGTGPYEQYF. The CDR3 coding sequence is TGTGCCAGCAGCACCGGGACAGGTCCCTACGAGCAGTACTTC.

The rearrangement links TRBV2 to TRBJ2-1; D may be TRBD1 or TRBD2 (5 bases each). The CDR3 covers 14 residues. V was trimmed by 7 bases and J by 4 bases, leaving 14 bases between them. CDR1 is SNHLY, CDR2 FYNNEI, per germline. CDR3 sequence (DNA): TGTGCCAGCACCGGGACGGTAAATTACAATGAGCAGTTCTTC. It specifies CASTGTVNYNEQFF.

The chain recombines TRBV18 with TRBJ1-2; 8 bases line up with TRBD1. CDR3 length equals 15 residues. Germline assignment: CDR1 KGHSH and CDR2 LQKENI. J lost 5 bases, V lost 2 bases, and 7 bases had no gene match. CDR3 amino acids: CASSPISGGEYGYTF. In DNA, the CDR3 is TGTGCCAGCTCACCAATTTCAGGGGGCGAGTATGGCTACACCTTC.

CDR3 residues: CASRQGGEIKFF. CDR3 coding DNA: TGTGCCAGCAGACAGGGAGGGGAGATTAAGTTCTTC. J is TRBJ2-1 and V is TRBV2, with a tentative D call TRBD2 (7 bases). Germline V gene lookup returns CDR1 SNHLY and CDR2 FYNNEI. The V gene lost 6 bases and the J gene lost 14 bases, with 17 bases spanning the gap. The CDR3 extends over 12 amino acids. Full variable domain (missing parts from reference TRBV2 and TRBJ2-1): EPEVTQTPSHQVTQMGQEVILRCVPISNHLYFYWYRQILGQKVEFLVSFYNNEISEKSEIFDDQFSVERPDGSNFTLKIRSTKLEDSAMYFCASRQGGEIKFFGPGTRLTVL.

This clone was picked up a small number of times. The chain recombines TRBV6-6 with TRBJ1-1; possible D gene TRBD1, 5 bases. The CDR3 runs to 13 residues. Trimming stripped 0 bases from V and 6 bases from J, with 8 bases between. Looked up from germline, CDR1 is MNHNY and CDR2 is SVGAGI (reference sequence). The CDR3 is CASSYSGASEAFF. The DNA for the CDR3 is TGTGCCAGCAGTTACTCCGGGGCCTCTGAAGCTTTCTTT.

The rearrangement joins TRBV4-1 to TRBJ2-7; TRBD2 matches at 7 bases. The CDR3 has 16 residues. The junction had 5 bases not matched to a gene; V was cut back by 0 bases and J by 0 bases. Germline V gene lookup returns CDR1 MGHRA and CDR2 YSYEKL. CDR3: CASSQDWGGSSYEQYF. The DNA for the CDR3 is TGCGCCAGCAGCCAAGATTGGGGCGGGAGCTCCTACGAGCAGTACTTC.

This clone was counted a single time. In the same sample, other DNA sequences code for this CDR3. V gene TRBV18 combines with J gene TRBJ2-1; 11 bases are shared with TRBD2. Trimming cost V 2 bases and J 0 bases; bases outside gene matches: 3. Germline V gives CDR1 KGHSH, CDR2 LQKENI. CDR3 length equals 17 residues. This CDR3 is CASSPFGTSGSYNEQFF. The DNA of the CDR3 is TGTGCCAGCTCACCATTTGGGACTAGCGGCTCCTACAATGAGCAGTTCTTC.

The chain has TRBV9 and TRBJ2-1; D remains ambiguous. From germline, CDR1 is SGDLS and CDR2 YYNGEE. The CDR3 runs to 14 residues. Trimming stripped 0 bases from V and 6 bases from J, with 10 bases between. This CDR3 is CASSVEPQSNEQFF. DNA for the CDR3: TGTGCCAGCAGCGTAGAACCACAGAGCAATGAGCAGTTCTTC. Supplemented by reference TRBV9 and TRBJ2-1, the full variable domain reads DSGVTQTPKHLITATGQRVTLRCSPRSGDLSVYWYQQSLDQGLQFLIQYYNGEERAKGNILERFSAQQFPDLHSELNLSSLELGDSALYFCASSVEPQSNEQFFGPGTRLTVL.

Only a few counts were recorded for this clone. Other DNA sequences in this specimen translate into the identical CDR3. This chain joins TRBV18 and TRBJ2-2; maybe TRBD1 (5 bases). Germline values: CDR1 KGHSH, CDR2 LQKENI. V was cut by 3 bases and J by 2 bases, with 7 bases left in between. This CDR3 has 14 residues. DNA of the CDR3: TGTGCCAGCTCACCGACAGTTAACACCGGGGAGCTGTTTTTT. Residues: CASSPTVNTGELFF.

The gene calls are TRBV14 and TRBJ2-1; 8 bases align to TRBD2. This CDR3 is built from 16 residues. The V gene end was trimmed by 5 bases and the J gene end by 1 base; junction bases not matched to a gene: 7. From germline, CDR1 is SGHDN and CDR2 FVKESK. The CDR3 DNA reads as TGTGCCAGCAGCGATCCTAGCGGGCAATCCTACAATGAGCAGTTCTTC. It translates to CASSDPSGQSYNEQFF.

The chain employs TRBV5-1 and TRBJ1-2; D is ambiguous. The germline V and J ends were trimmed by 4 bases and 10 bases, with 11 bases remaining between them. The CDR3 covers 11 residues. Germline values: CDR1 SGHRS, CDR2 YFSETQ. The DNA of the CDR3 is TGCGCCAGCAGCGAAGACATCGTCTACACCTTC. Its translation is CASSEDIVYTF.

The V call is TRBV2, the J call TRBJ2-5; no firm D call. The ends were cut back, 4 bases at V and 2 bases at J, with 11 bases in the middle. This CDR3 is built from 14 residues. CDR1 and CDR2 from the germline V gene are SNHLY and FYNNEI. Written as DNA, the CDR3 is TGTGCCAGCAGTGTCGGTAGGAGTCAAGAGACCCAGTACTTC. Amino acid sequence: CASSVGRSQETQYF.

On this clone: At one end, the junction sequence differs from germline, possibly due to a read error. The CDR3 sequence is CASSLLYRDRGRTDTQYF. The CDR3 region has the DNA TGTGCCAGCAGTTTATTATATAGGGACAGGGGCCGCACGGATACGCAGTATTTT. The chain carries TRBV28 and TRBJ2-3; TRBD1 aligns across 10 bases. The CDR3 has 18 residues. Germline V lookup: CDR1 MDHEN, CDR2 SYDVKM.

The V and J genes are TRBV25-1 and TRBJ1-1, with D maybe TRBD1 (6 bases). Per the germline V gene, CDR1 is MGHDK and CDR2 is SYGVNS. The V and J ends lost 2 bases and 5 bases respectively, with 9 bases between them. The CDR3 loop spans 13 amino acids. The CDR3 spells CASSERGRTEAFF. CDR3 nucleotides: TGTGCCAGCAGTGAAAGGGGGAGAACTGAAGCTTTCTTT.

There are a few counts of this clone. The gene calls are TRBV27 and TRBJ1-5; no definite D call. This CDR3 spans 13 amino acids. Trimming removed 3 bases from V and 3 bases from J, with 6 bases in between. CDR1 and CDR2 from the germline V gene are MNHEY and SMNVEV (reference sequence). The CDR3 DNA reads as TGTGCCAGCAGTTTTAAAGACAATCAGCCCCAGCATTTT. Its protein is CASSFKDNQPQHF.

This clone showed up just once. J is TRBJ1-4 and V is TRBV5-1; 9 bases line up with TRBD1. Germline CDR1 and CDR2: SGHRS and YFSETQ. V gave up 4 bases and J gave up 8 bases; unmatched junction bases: 9. The CDR3 contains 15 residues. CDR3 nucleotide sequence: TGCGCCAGCAGCCCATCCGGGACAGGGATAGAAAAACTGTTTTTT. This sequence encodes CASSPSGTGIEKLFF.

This chain connects TRBV14 to TRBJ2-2, with TRBD1 identical over 8 bases. Germline CDR1 reads SGHDN; CDR2 reads FVKESK. Losses at the gene ends were 4 bases for V and 1 base for J; bases not matched to a gene: 5. CDR3 length equals 16 residues. In DNA form, the CDR3 reads TGTGCCAGCAGCCGTCCGGGACAGGTGAACACCGGGGAGCTGTTTTTT. Translating gives CASSRPGQVNTGELFF.

The J gene is TRBJ2-7, the V gene TRBV7-9; TRBD2 matches at 12 bases. Germline V CDR1 and CDR2: SEHNR, FQNEAQ (reference sequence). Unmatched junction bases numbered 16, after V lost 5 bases and J lost 2 bases. The CDR3 loop spans 19 amino acids. CDR3 amino acids: CASSKHHLGLAGVPYEQYF. DNA for the CDR3: TGTGCCAGCAGCAAGCACCACCTGGGACTAGCGGGCGTGCCCTACGAGCAGTACTTC. The whole variable domain, remainder taken from reference TRBV7-9 and TRBJ2-7, is DTGVSQNPRHKITKRGQNVTFRCDPISEHNRLYWYRQTLGQGPEFLTYFQNEAQLEKSRLLSDRFSAERPKGSFSTLEIQRTEQGDSAMYLCASSKHHLGLAGVPYEQYFGPGTRLTVT.

This sequence joins TRBV28 and TRBJ1-1, with D maybe TRBD1 (5 bases). The germline V gene encodes CDR1 MDHEN and CDR2 SYDVKM. Trimming stripped 7 bases from V and 1 base from J, with 10 bases between. This CDR3 has 13 residues. Here the CDR3 reads CASIDSWNTEAFF. The DNA for the CDR3 is TGTGCCAGCATTGACAGCTGGAACACTGAAGCTTTCTTT. Complete variable domain (other parts from reference TRBV28 and TRBJ1-1): DVKVTQSSRYLVKRTGEKVFLECVQDMDHENMFWYRQDPGLGLRLIYFSYDVKMKEKGDIPEGYSVSREKKERFSLILESASTNQTSMYLCASIDSWNTEAFFGQGTRLTVV.

This CDR3 is CAWRDRGFYGYTF. The CDR3 DNA follows: TGTGCCTGGCGGGACCGGGGCTTCTATGGCTACACCTTC. V and J are TRBV30 and TRBJ1-2; a weak D match, TRBD1 (5 bases). V dropped 5 bases and J dropped 4 bases, with 14 bases sitting between them. The CDR3 extends over 13 amino acids. The germline gives CDR1 GTSNPN, CDR2 SVGIG (reference sequence).

With respect to this clone: Sequence at one end of the junction differs from germline and may be a read error. This chain uses TRBV15 with TRBJ2-7; D possibly corresponds to TRBD2 (5 bases). The CDR3 consists of 13 residues. Germline CDR1 reads LNHNV; CDR2 reads YYDKDF (reference sequence). CDR3 DNA: TGTGCCACCAGCGGAGAGCCATCGGGGGAGCAGTACTTC. Protein: CATSGEPSGEQYF.

The chain uses TRBV7-8 and TRBJ1-1; D unresolved. Looked up from germline, CDR1 is SGHVS and CDR2 is FQNEAQ. The CDR3 runs to 16 residues. Trimming removed 1 base at V and 6 bases at J, with 18 bases between. The chain's CDR3 is CASSLVFLPSHAEAFF. DNA of the CDR3: TGTGCCAGCAGCTTAGTTTTTTTACCTTCCCACGCTGAAGCTTTCTTT.

The V call is TRBV27, the J call TRBJ1-1; D is unresolved. This CDR3 is built from 14 residues. Germline lookup yields CDR1 MNHEY and CDR2 SMNVEV (reference sequence). Trimming removed 5 bases from V and 5 bases from J, with 15 bases in between. The CDR3: CASSPTNLGTEAFF. The CDR3 DNA is TGTGCCAGCAGTCCGACAAACCTGGGGACTGAAGCTTTCTTT.

The chain uses TRBV9 and TRBJ1-2; possibly TRBD1 for D (5 bases). Germline CDR1 SGDLS, CDR2 YYNGEE. The length of the CDR3 is 16 residues. The V gene lost 0 bases and the J gene lost 8 bases, with 20 bases spanning the gap. The CDR3 region is CASSVGSSRVERGYTF. The CDR3 DNA reads as TGTGCCAGCAGCGTAGGATCGAGCAGGGTCGAACGGGGCTACACCTTC.